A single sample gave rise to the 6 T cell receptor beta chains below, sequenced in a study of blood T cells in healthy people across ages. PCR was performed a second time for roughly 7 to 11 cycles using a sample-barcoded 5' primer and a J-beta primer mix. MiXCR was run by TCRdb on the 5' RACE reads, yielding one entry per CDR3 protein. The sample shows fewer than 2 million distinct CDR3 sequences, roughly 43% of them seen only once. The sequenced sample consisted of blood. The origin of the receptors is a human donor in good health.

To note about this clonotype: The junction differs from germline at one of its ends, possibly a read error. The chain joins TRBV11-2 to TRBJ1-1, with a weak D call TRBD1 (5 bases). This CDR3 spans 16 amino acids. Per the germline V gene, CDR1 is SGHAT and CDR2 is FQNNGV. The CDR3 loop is CASSLWMGVENTEAFF. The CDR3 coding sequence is TGTGCCAGCAGCTTATGGATGGGGGTGGAGAACACGGAAGCTTTCTTT.

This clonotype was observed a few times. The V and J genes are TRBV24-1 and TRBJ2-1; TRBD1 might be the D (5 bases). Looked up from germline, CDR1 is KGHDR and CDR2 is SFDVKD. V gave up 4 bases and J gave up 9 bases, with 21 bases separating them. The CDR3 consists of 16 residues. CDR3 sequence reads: CATSDHGVRGQAEQFF. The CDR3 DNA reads TGTGCCACCAGTGACCACGGCGTTAGGGGTCAGGCTGAGCAGTTCTTC.

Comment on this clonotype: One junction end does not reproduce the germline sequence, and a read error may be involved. The CDR3 region is CASSQGRSSNEQFF. CDR3 DNA: TGTGCCAGCAGCCAAGGGCGGTCCTCCAATGAGCAGTTCTTC. J is TRBJ2-1 and V is TRBV3-1; no reliable D call. This CDR3 has 14 amino acids. Germline CDR1 and CDR2: LGHDT and YNNKEL (reference sequence).

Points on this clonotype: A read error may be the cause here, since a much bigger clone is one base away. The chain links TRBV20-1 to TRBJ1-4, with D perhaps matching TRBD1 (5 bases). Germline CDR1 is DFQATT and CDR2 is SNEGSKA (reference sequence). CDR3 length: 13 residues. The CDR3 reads CSARWGIYEKLVF. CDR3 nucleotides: TGCAGTGCTAGATGGGGGATATATGAAAAACTGGTTTTT.

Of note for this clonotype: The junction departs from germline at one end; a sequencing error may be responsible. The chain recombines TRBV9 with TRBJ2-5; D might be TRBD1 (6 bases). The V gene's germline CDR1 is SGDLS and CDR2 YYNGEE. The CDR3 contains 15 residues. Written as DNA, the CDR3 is TGTGCCAGCAGCTCTTCACTGGACAGCCAAGAGACCCAGGACTTC. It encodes CASSSSLDSQETQDF. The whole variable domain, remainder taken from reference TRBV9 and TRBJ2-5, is DSGVTQTPKHLITATGQRVTLRCSPRSGDLSVYWYQQSLDQGLQFLIQYYNGEERAKGNILERFSAQQFPDLHSELNLSSLELGDSALYFCASSSSLDSQETQDFGPGTRLLVL.

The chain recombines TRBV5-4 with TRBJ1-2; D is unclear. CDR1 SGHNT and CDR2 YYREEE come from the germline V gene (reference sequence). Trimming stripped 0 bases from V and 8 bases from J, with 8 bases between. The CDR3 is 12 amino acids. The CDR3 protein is CASSLGKNGYTF. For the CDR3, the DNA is TGTGCCAGCAGCTTGGGTAAAAACGGCTACACCTTC.